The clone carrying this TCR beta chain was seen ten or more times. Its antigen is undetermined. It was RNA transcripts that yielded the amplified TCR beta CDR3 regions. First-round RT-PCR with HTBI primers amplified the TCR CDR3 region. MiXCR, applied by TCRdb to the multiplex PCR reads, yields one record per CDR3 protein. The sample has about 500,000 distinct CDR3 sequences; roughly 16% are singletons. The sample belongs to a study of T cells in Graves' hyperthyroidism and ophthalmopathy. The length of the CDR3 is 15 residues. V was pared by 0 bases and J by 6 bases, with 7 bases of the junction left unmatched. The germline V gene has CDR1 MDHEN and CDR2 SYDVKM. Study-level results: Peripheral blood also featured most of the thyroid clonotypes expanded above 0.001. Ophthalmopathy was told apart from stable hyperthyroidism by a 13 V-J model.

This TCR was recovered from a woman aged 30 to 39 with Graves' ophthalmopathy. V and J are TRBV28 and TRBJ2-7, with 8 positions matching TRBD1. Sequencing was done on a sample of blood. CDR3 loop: CASSLWVDRDPEQYF. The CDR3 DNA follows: TGTGCCAGCAGTTTATGGGTGGACAGGGATCCCGAGCAGTACTTC. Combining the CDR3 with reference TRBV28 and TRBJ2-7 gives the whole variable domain DVKVTQSSRYLVKRTGEKVFLECVQDMDHENMFWYRQDPGLGLRLIYFSYDVKMKEKGDIPEGYSVSREKKERFSLILESASTNQTSMYLCASSLWVDRDPEQYFGPGTRLTVT.